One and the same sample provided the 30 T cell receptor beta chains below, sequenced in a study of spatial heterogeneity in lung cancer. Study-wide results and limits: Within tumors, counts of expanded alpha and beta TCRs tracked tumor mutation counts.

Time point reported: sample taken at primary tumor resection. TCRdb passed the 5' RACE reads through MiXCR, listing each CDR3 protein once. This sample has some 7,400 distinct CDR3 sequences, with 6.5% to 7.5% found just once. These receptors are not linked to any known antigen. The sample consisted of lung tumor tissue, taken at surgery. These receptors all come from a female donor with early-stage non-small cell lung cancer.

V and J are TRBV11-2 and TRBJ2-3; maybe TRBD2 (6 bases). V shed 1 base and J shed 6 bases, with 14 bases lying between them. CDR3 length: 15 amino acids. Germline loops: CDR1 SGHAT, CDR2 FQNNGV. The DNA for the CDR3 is TGTGCCAGCAGCTTAGGTCCGGGGGAATCGGATACGCAGTATTTT. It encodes CASSLGPGESDTQYF. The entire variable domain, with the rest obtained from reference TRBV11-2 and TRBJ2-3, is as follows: EAGVAQSPRYKIIEKRQSVAFWCNPISGHATLYWYQQILGQGPKLLIQFQNNGVVDDSQLPKDRFSAERLKGVDSTLKIQPAKLEDSAVYLCASSLGPGESDTQYFGPGTRLTVL.

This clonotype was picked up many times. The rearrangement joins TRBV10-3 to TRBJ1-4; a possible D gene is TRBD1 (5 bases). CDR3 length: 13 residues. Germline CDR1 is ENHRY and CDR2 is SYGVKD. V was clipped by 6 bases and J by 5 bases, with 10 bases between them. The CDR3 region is CAISGTENEKLFF. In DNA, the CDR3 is TGTGCCATCAGCGGGACGGAAAATGAAAAACTGTTTTTT.

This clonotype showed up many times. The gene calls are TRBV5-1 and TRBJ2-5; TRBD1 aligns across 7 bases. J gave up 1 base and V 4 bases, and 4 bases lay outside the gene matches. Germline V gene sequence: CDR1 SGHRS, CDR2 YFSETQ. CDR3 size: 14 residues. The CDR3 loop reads CASSAGQAQETQYF. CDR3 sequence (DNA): TGCGCCAGCAGCGCCGGACAGGCCCAAGAGACCCAGTACTTC.

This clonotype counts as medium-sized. The CDR3 DNA follows: TGTGCCAGTAGCCGGACTAGCGGGAGTTATGATACGCAGTATTTT. Encoded protein: CASSRTSGSYDTQYF. The chain couples TRBV19 to TRBJ2-3; 13 bases agree with TRBD2. The CDR3 contains 15 residues. V was pared by 6 bases and J by 6 bases, with 6 bases of the junction left unmatched. The germline V gene has CDR1 LNHDA and CDR2 SQIVND (reference sequence).

CDR3 nucleotide sequence: TGTGCCAGCGCCGACCCCGGGACAGGGGACGAGCAGTACTTC. Amino acids: CASADPGTGDEQYF. V is TRBV28 and J is TRBJ2-7, with 10 bases that match TRBD1. J lost 5 bases, V lost 8 bases, and 9 bases had no gene match. The CDR3 sequence is 14 residues long. The germline V gene encodes CDR1 MDHEN and CDR2 SYDVKM.

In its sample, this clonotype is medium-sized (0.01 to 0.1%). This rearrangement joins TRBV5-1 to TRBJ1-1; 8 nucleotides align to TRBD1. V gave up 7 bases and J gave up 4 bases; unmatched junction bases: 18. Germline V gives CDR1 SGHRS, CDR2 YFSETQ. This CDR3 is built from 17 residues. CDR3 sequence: CASRPSAGGGEATEAFF. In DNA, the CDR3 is TGCGCCAGCCGTCCCTCGGCAGGGGGCGGTGAGGCCACTGAAGCTTTCTTT.

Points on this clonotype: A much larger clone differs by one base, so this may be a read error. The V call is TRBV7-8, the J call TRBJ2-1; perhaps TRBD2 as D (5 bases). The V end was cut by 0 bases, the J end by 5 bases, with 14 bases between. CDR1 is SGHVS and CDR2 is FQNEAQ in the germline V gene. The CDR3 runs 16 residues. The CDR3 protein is CASSLARAAQDNEQFF. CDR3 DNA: TGTGCCAGCAGCTTAGCGCGAGCGGCGCAAGACAATGAGCAGTTCTTC.

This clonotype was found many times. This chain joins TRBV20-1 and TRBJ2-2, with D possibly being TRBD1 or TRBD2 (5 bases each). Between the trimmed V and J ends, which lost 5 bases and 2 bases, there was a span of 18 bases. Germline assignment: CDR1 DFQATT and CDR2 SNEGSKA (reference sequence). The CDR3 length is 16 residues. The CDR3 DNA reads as TGCAGTGCTCTCTCCCGGAGAGGGGCTAACACCGGGGAGCTGTTTTTT. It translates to CSALSRRGANTGELFF.

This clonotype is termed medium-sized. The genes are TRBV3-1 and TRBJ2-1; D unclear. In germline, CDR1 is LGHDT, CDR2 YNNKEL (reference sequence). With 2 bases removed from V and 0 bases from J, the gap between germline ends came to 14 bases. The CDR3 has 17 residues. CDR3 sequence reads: CASSQRFFQSSYNEQFF. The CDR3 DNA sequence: TGTGCCAGCAGCCAAAGATTCTTTCAGAGCTCCTACAATGAGCAGTTCTTC.

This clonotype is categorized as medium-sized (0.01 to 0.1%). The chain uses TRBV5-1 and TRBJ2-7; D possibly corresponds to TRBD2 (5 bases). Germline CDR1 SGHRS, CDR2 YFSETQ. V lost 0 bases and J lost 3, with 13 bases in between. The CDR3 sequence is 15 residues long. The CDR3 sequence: CASSLGGSQNYEQYF. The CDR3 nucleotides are TGCGCCAGCAGCTTGGGTGGGAGTCAGAACTACGAGCAGTACTTC.

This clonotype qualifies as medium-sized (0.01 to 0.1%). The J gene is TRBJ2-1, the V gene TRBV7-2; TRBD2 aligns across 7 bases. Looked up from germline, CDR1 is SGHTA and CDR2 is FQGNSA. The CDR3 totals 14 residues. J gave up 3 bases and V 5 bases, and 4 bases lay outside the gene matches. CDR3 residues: CASSPTSVYNEQFF. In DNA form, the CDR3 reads TGTGCCAGCAGCCCAACTAGCGTCTACAATGAGCAGTTCTTC.

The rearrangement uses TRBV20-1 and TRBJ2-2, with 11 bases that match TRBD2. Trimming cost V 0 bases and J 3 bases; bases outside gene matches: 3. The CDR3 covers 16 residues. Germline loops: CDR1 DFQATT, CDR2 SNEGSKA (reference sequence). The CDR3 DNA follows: TGCAGTGCTAGAGATCTACTAGCGGGAGACACCGGGGAGCTGTTTTTT. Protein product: CSARDLLAGDTGELFF.

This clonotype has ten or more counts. DNA of the CDR3: TGTGCCAGCAGTTTAGCCTGGGGCTTAATGAGTGAAGCTTTCTTT. Translated: CASSLAWGLMSEAFF. The V and J genes are TRBV27 and TRBJ1-1, with a possible D match to TRBD1 (5 bases). CDR1 and CDR2 from the germline V gene are MNHEY and SMNVEV (reference sequence). Trimming pared 2 bases from V and 7 bases from J, leaving 17 bases between. The CDR3 totals 15 residues.

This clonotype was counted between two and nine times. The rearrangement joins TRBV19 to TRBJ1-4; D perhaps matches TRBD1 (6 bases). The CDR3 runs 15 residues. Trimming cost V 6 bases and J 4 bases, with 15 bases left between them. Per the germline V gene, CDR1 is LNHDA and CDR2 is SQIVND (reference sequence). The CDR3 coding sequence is TGTGCCAGTAGCAGAGGACAGCCCAGTAATGAAAAACTGTTTTTT. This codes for CASSRGQPSNEKLFF.

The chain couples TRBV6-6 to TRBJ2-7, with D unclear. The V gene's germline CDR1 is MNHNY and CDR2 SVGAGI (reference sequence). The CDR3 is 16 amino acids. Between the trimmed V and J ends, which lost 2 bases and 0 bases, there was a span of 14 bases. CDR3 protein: CASSYHLTESSYEQYF. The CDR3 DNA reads TGTGCCAGCAGTTACCACCTGACGGAGAGCTCCTACGAGCAGTACTTC.

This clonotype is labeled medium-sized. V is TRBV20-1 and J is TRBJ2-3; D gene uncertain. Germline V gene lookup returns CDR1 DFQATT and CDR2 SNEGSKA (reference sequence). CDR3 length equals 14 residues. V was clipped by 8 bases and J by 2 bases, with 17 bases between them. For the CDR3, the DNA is TGCAGTCTGCCAGGTGTTCTACACACAGATACGCAGTATTTT. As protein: CSLPGVLHTDTQYF.

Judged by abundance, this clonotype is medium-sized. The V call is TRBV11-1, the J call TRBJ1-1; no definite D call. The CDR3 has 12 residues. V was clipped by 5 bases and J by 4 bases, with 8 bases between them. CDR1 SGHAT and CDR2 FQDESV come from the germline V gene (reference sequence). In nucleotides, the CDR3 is TGTGCCAGCAGCCCGAGTGGCACTGAAGCTTTCTTT. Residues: CASSPSGTEAFF.

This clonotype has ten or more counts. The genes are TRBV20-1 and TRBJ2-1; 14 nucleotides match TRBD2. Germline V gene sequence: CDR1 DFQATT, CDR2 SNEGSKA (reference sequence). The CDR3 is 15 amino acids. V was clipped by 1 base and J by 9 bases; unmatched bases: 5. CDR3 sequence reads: CSARGTSGRWGEQFF. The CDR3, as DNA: TGCAGTGCTAGAGGGACTAGCGGGAGGTGGGGTGAGCAGTTCTTC.

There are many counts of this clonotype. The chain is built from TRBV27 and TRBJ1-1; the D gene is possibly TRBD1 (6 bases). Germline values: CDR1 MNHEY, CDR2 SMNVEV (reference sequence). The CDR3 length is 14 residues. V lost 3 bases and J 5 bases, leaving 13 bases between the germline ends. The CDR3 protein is CASSFQGRRTEAFF. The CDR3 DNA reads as TGTGCCAGCAGTTTCCAGGGGCGGCGGACTGAAGCTTTCTTT.

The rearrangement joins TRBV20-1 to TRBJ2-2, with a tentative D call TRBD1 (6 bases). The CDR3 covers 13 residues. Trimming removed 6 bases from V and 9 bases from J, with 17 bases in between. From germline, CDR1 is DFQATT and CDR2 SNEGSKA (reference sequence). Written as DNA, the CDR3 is TGCAGTGCCCCCCGGGACAACAGCCGGGAGCTGTTTTTT. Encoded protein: CSAPRDNSRELFF.

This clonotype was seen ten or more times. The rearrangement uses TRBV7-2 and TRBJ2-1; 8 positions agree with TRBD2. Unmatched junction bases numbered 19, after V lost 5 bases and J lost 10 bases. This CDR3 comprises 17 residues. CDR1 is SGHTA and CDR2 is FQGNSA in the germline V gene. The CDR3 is CASSQFIAGGDNREQFF. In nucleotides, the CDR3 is TGTGCCAGCAGCCAATTTATCGCCGGGGGGGACAATAGGGAGCAGTTCTTC. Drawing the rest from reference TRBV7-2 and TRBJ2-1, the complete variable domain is GAGVSQSPSNKVTEKGKDVELRCDPISGHTALYWYRQSLGQGLEFLIYFQGNSAPDKSGLPSDRFSAERTGGSVSTLTIQRTQQEDSAVYLCASSQFIAGGDNREQFFGPGTRLTVL.

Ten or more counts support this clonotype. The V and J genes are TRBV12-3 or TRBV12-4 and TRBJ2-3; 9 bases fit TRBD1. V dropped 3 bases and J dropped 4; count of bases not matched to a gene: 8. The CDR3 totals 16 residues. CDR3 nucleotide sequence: TGTGCCAGCAGTTTGGCACCGGGACAGGGTCCAGATACGCAGTATTTT. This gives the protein CASSLAPGQGPDTQYF.

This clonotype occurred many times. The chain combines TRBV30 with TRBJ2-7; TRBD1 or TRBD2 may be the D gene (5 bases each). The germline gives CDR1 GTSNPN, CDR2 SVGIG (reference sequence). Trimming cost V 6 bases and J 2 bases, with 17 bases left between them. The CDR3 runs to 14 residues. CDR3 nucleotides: TGTGCCTGCCCTTACCGGGGACGGCCCTACGAGCAGTACTTC. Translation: CACPYRGRPYEQYF.

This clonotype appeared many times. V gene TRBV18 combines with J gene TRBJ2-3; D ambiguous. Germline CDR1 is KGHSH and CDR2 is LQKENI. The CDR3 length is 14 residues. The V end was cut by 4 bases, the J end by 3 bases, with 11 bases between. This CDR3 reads CASSRAHTTDTQYF. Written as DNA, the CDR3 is TGTGCCAGCTCACGGGCCCACACTACAGATACGCAGTATTTT.

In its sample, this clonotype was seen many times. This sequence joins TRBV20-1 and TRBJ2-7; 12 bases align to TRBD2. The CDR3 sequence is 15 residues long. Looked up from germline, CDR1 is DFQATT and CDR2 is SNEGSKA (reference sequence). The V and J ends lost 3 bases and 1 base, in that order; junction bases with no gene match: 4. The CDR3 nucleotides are TGCAGTGCTAGTTGGCTAGCGGGAGGGTCCTACGAGCAGTACTTC. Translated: CSASWLAGGSYEQYF.

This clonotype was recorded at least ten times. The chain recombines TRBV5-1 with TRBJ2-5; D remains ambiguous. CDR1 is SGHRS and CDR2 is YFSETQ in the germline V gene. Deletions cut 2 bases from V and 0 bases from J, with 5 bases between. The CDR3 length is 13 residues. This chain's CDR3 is CASSFQNQETQYF. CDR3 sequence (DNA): TGCGCCAGCAGCTTCCAGAACCAAGAGACCCAGTACTTC.

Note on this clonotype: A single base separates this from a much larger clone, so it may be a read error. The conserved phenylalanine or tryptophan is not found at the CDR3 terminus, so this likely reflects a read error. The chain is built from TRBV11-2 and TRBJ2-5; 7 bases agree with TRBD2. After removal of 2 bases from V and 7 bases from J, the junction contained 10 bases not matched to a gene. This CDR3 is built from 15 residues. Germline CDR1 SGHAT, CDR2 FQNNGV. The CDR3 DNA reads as TGTGCCAGCAGCTTAATGTCTAGCGGAGTCCGGACCCAGTACTAC. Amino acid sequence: CASSLMSSGVRTQYY.

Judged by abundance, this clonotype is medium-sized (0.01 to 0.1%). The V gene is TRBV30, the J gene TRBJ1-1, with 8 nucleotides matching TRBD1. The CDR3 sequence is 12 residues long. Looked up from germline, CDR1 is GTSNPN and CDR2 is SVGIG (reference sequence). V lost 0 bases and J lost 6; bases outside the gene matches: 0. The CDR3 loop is CAWSVDRAEAFF. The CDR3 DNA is TGTGCCTGGAGTGTGGACAGGGCTGAAGCTTTCTTT.

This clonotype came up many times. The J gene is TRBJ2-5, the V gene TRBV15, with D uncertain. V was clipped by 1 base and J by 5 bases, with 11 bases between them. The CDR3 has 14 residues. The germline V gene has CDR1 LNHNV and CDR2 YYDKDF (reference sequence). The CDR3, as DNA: TGTGCCACCAGCAGAGCCCCGCCCGGGGAGACCCAGTACTTC. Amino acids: CATSRAPPGETQYF.

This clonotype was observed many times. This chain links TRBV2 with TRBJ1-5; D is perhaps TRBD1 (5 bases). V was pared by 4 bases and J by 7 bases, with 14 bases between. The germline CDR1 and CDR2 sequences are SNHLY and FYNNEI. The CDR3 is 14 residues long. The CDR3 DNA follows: TGTGCCAGCAGTGTAGGAGGGGTGAAGCAGCCCCAGCATTTT. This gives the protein CASSVGGVKQPQHF.